These 16 T cell receptor beta chains were sequenced from one sample in a study of cytomegalovirus exposure and HLA in healthy donors. PCR amplification relied on 60 Vbeta primers (plus 13 Jbeta primers). Generated by immunoSEQ multiplex PCR, the TCRdb table keeps only in-frame clones and is missing some. The table shows fewer than 250,000 clones, with about four fifths occurring only once. Sample: PBMCs. These receptors were taken from a woman aged 45-60 years in good health and CMV-seropositive.

The rearrangement links TRBV7-2 to TRBJ2-7; D is possibly TRBD2 (5 bases). This CDR3 contains 15 residues. Deletions cut 1 base from V and 3 bases from J, with 13 bases between. Germline V gives CDR1 SGHTA, CDR2 FQGNSA. The CDR3 nucleotides read TGTGCCAGCAGCTTAGAATGGACTGGAGACTACGAGCAGTACTTC. This translates into CASSLEWTGDYEQYF.

Only a few counts were recorded for this clone. The V and J genes are TRBV18 and TRBJ1-1; a weak D match, TRBD1 (5 bases). From germline, CDR1 is KGHSH and CDR2 LQKENI. This CDR3 has 13 amino acids. V was trimmed by 5 bases and J by 1 base, leaving 8 bases between them. In DNA, the CDR3 is TGTGCCAGCTCAACCCAGGGGAACACTGAAGCTTTCTTT. Its translation is CASSTQGNTEAFF.

The rearrangement joins TRBV6-5 to TRBJ1-1; D is perhaps TRBD1 (6 bases). Germline CDR1 is MNHEY and CDR2 is SVGAGI. There are 12 residues in the CDR3. V lost 6 bases and J 11 bases, leaving 16 bases between the germline ends. The CDR3 spells CASRKQTGQAFF. The CDR3 DNA is TGTGCCAGCAGAAAACAGACAGGACAGGCTTTCTTT.

V is TRBV21-1 and J is TRBJ2-5; no check of the table's D call, TRBD1, against the DNA was made. TRBV21-1 is a known pseudogene. The CDR3 runs 16 residues. The DNA for the CDR3 is TGTGCCAGCAGCAAAGCGGGAAATGACAGGGGCGGGACCCAGTACTTC. Its protein product is CASSKAGNDRGGTQYF.

This chain connects TRBV6-1 to TRBJ2-5, with a weak D call TRBD2 (6 bases). Germline V gene sequence: CDR1 MNHNS, CDR2 SASEGT. The CDR3 extends over 15 amino acids. The V end was cut by 6 bases, the J end by 5 bases, with 19 bases between. The DNA for the CDR3 is TGTGCCAGCAGCCGGGCTGTGTCTCGGGGGGAGACCCAGTACTTC. Its protein product is CASSRAVSRGETQYF.

This chain uses TRBV6-5 with TRBJ2-1, with TRBD1 as a possible D gene (6 bases). The ends were cut back, 4 bases at V and 8 bases at J, with 12 bases in the middle. The CDR3 has 13 residues. The V gene's germline CDR1 is MNHEY and CDR2 SVGAGI. The DNA for the CDR3 is TGTGCCAGCAGTTCCGGTCCAGGGGATGAGCAGTTCTTC. This sequence encodes CASSSGPGDEQFF.

In its sample, this clone was seen once. This sequence joins TRBV5-1 and TRBJ2-5; 15 nucleotides match TRBD2. Germline loops: CDR1 SGHRS, CDR2 YFSETQ. CDR3 length equals 16 residues. With 4 bases clipped from V and 3 bases from J, the junction kept 4 bases outside the gene matches. CDR3 sequence (DNA): TGCGCCAGCAGCCCCCGGACTAGCGGGGGGGAAGAGACCCAGTACTTC. Translating gives CASSPRTSGGEETQYF.

The rearrangement uses TRBV7-2 and TRBJ1-2, with a weak D call TRBD1 (5 bases). The CDR3 has 14 amino acids. Germline V lookup: CDR1 SGHTA, CDR2 FQGNSA. Trimming left V 5 bases short and J 5 bases short, with 15 bases between. CDR3 loop: CASSPRSGEYGYTF. The CDR3 DNA reads as TGTGCCAGCAGCCCACGGTCGGGGGAGTATGGCTACACCTTC.

The V call is TRBV27, the J call TRBJ1-2; weak D call: TRBD1 (6 bases). The V end was cut by 5 bases, the J end by 7 bases, with 14 bases between. Germline V gene data show CDR1 as MNHEY and CDR2 as SMNVEV (reference sequence). This CDR3 is built from 13 residues. CDR3 sequence (DNA): TGTGCCAGCAGTATACAGGGTTCCGCTGGCTACACCTTC. This codes for CASSIQGSAGYTF.

The chain links TRBV5-6 to TRBJ2-7; possibly TRBD1 for D (5 bases). Between the trimmed V and J ends, which lost 1 base and 3 bases, there was a span of 11 bases. CDR3 length: 14 amino acids. The V gene's germline CDR1 is SGHDT and CDR2 YYEEEE. CDR3 coding DNA: TGTGCCAGCAGCTTGCCAGGGCCTTACTACGAGCAGTACTTC. It codes for CASSLPGPYYEQYF. Filled out from reference TRBV5-6 and TRBJ2-7, the complete variable domain reads DAGVTQSPTHLIKTRGQQVTLRCSPKSGHDTVSWYQQALGQGPQFIFQYYEEEERQRGNFPDRFSGHQFPNYSSELNVNALLLGDSALYLCASSLPGPYYEQYFGPGTRLTVT.

The chain links TRBV30 to TRBJ1-2; D may be TRBD1 (6 bases). Germline lookup yields CDR1 GTSNPN and CDR2 SVGIG (reference sequence). Between the trimmed V and J ends, which lost 3 bases and 3 bases, there was a span of 11 bases. This CDR3 has 13 residues. The CDR3 here is CAWSGDTDYGYTF. In DNA form, the CDR3 reads TGTGCCTGGAGCGGGGACACCGACTATGGCTACACCTTC.

The chain joins TRBV30 to TRBJ1-4; TRBD1 matches 8 bases. Per the germline V gene, CDR1 is GTSNPN and CDR2 is SVGIG (reference sequence). V was clipped by 0 bases and J by 5 bases; unmatched bases: 11. The CDR3 contains 17 residues. CDR3 in amino acids: CAWSVSDRGFRNEKLFF. CDR3 nucleotides: TGTGCCTGGAGTGTAAGTGACAGGGGTTTCCGGAATGAAAAACTGTTTTTT.

The V and J genes are TRBV7-6 and TRBJ2-3; tentative D call: TRBD1 (6 bases). V was cut by 3 bases and J by 3 bases, with 10 bases left in between. The germline V gene has CDR1 SGHVS and CDR2 FNYEAQ. The CDR3 extends over 14 amino acids. The CDR3 DNA reads as TGTGCCAGCAGCTTTTTACAGGGAACAGATACGCAGTATTTT. Protein: CASSFLQGTDTQYF.

The J gene is TRBJ1-1, the V gene TRBV28; possibly TRBD1 for D (6 bases). V was trimmed by 6 bases and J by 7 bases, leaving 18 bases between them. Germline V gives CDR1 MDHEN, CDR2 SYDVKM. This CDR3 contains 14 residues. In DNA, the CDR3 is TGTGCCAGCAGGGCGGCAGGGGAGATCATTGAAGCTTTCTTT. Translation gives CASRAAGEIIEAFF.

This chain links TRBV7-9 with TRBJ1-1; D remains unclear. The CDR3 is made up of 13 amino acids. V dropped 5 bases and J dropped 3 bases, with 10 bases sitting between them. Per germline, CDR1 SEHNR and CDR2 FQNEAQ (reference sequence). CDR3 sequence reads: CASSPPSYTEAFF. The CDR3 coding sequence is TGTGCCAGCAGCCCCCCCTCCTACACTGAAGCTTTCTTT. Complete variable domain (other parts from reference TRBV7-9 and TRBJ1-1): DTGVSQNPRHKITKRGQNVTFRCDPISEHNRLYWYRQTLGQGPEFLTYFQNEAQLEKSRLLSDRFSAERPKGSFSTLEIQRTEQGDSAMYLCASSPPSYTEAFFGQGTRLTVV.

This chain joins TRBV6-4 and TRBJ2-1; 15 bases agree with TRBD2. Trimming removed 6 bases from V and 6 bases from J; junction bases left unmatched: 3. In germline, CDR1 is MRHNA, CDR2 SNTAGT. The CDR3 spans 15 residues. CDR3 in DNA: TGTGCCAGCAGCGGACTAGCGGGGGGGCCCAATGAGCAGTTCTTC. As protein: CASSGLAGGPNEQFF.